This T cell receptor (beta chain) was identified during a study of cytomegalovirus exposure and HLA in healthy donors. CDR1 is MGHRA and CDR2 is YSYEKL in the germline V gene. V shed 4 bases, J shed 3 bases, and the junction held 7 bases outside the gene matches. This CDR3 region has 16 residues. The table lists this clone with a count of one. The target antigen is unknown. Findings and limits, study-wide: TCR beta V- and J-gene trimming, according to a later analysis, was linked to a missense DCLRE1C variant. When a later analysis was performed, an Asian-associated ancestry cluster reportedly had fewer N-insertions than the roughly 700-donor mean.

The PCR employed 60 Vbeta primers together with 13 Jbeta primers. Produced via immunoSEQ multiplex PCR; TCRdb's table is partial and in-frame only. The sample includes about 170,000 clones, 85% of them seen just once. This rearrangement joins TRBV4-1 to TRBJ2-2; 8 bases are shared with TRBD2. The sequencing sample was made of PBMCs. This TCR came from a boy younger than 10 in good health and CMV-seronegative. This CDR3 reads CASSPRDSGDTGELFF. The CDR3, as DNA: TGCGCCAGCAGCCCCCGGGATAGCGGGGACACCGGGGAGCTGTTTTTT.